This entry concerns a single T cell receptor beta chain. Its antigen is currently unknown. With a much larger clone just one base away, this may be a read error. This entry belongs to a study of read filtering for tumor transcriptome and immune sequencing. Overall study findings and caveats: Dropping single-read clonotypes raised IR-seq and RNA-seq shared-clonotype correlation.

This CDR3 comprises 14 residues. Germline V gene data show CDR1 as SQVTM and CDR2 as ANQGSEA. Molecular barcoded adaptors covering alpha/delta and beta/gamma chains were used on 400 ng RNA. TCRdb re-derived calls from the reads in MiXCR, one entry per CDR3 protein. This table holds tens of thousands of distinct CDR3 sequences, approximately 15% found once. The chain joins TRBV29-1 to TRBJ1-4; 11 positions match TRBD1. Input material: a population of CD138-negative cells sorted from bone marrow. The sequence was collected from a donor aged 40 or older with multiple myeloma. In DNA form, the CDR3 reads TGCAGCGTCTCCGGACAGGGGGCGAATGAAAAACTGCTTTTT. It encodes CSVSGQGANEKLLF.